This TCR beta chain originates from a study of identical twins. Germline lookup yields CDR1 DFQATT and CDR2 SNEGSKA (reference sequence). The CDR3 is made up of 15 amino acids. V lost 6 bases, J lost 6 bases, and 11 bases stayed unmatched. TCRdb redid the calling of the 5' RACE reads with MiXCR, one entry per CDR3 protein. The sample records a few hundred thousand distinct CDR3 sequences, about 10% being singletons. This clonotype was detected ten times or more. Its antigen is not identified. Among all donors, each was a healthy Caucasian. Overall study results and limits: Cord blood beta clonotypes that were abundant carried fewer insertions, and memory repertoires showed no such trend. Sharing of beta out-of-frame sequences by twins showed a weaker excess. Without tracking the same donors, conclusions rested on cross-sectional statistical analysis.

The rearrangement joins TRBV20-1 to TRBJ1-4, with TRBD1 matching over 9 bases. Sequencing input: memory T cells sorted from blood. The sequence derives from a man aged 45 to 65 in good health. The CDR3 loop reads CSALFMTGGYEKLFF. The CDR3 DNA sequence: TGCAGTGCCTTATTTATGACAGGGGGGTATGAAAAACTGTTTTTT.